The following is a TCR beta chain sequence with its context. What it binds is not known. This CDR3 contains 15 residues. Trimming stripped 6 bases from V and 5 bases from J, with 16 bases between. Germline V lookup: CDR1 MNHNS, CDR2 SASEGT. Researchers prepared the TCRbeta library using unique molecular identifiers, the study reports. A single record per CDR3 protein comes from TCRdb applying MiXCR to the PCR reads. The sample consists of over 200,000 distinct CDR3 sequences, more than 15% of them appearing once. The entry originates in a study of T-cell reconstitution after alpha-beta-depleted transplantation in children. Study findings and constraints: Surviving recipient T cells and thymic progenitors produced the high day-60 TCRbeta diversity seen in some patients. Several hundred expanded graft clones reportedly gave rise to the alpha-beta T cells present about two months after transplant. T-cell counts and diversity were attributed mostly to newly produced T cells one year after transplant.

The chain is built from TRBV6-1 and TRBJ2-2; a weak D match, TRBD1 (6 bases). This clonotype originated in a male patient between 2 and 15 years old who had a stem cell transplant for acute lymphoblastic leukemia, so the T cells may come from the graft donor. Sequenced here: PBMCs, mostly from graft donor cells, sampled 360 days after TCRalphabeta/CD19-depleted stem cell transplant. This CDR3 reads CASSPPDSPTGELFF. CDR3 in DNA: TGTGCCAGCAGCCCCCCGGACAGCCCAACCGGGGAGCTGTTTTTT.